The 29 T cell receptor beta chains below were found in one sample sequenced in a study of Tregs in tolerant kidney transplant recipients. These receptors lack a known antigen. The table came from immunoSEQ multiplex PCR; TCRdb's copy has only in-frame clones and leaves some out. The sample consists of 9,500 to 11,000 clones, around nine tenths of them appearing once. Specimen: Tregs from blood cultured with allogeneic cells, collected before the transplant. The receptors stem from a human patient who received a combined kidney and bone marrow transplant.

The chain is built from TRBV7-2 and TRBJ1-2; the match to TRBD1 covers 10 bases. V gave up 2 bases and J gave up 8 bases; unmatched junction bases: 11. This CDR3 contains 16 residues. Germline V gene lookup returns CDR1 SGHTA and CDR2 FQGNSA. CDR3 nucleotide sequence: TGTGCCAGCAGCTTATCGGGTGACAGGGGGCGAGGCGGCTACACCTTC. As protein: CASSLSGDRGRGGYTF.

This clone was counted between two and nine times. This sequence joins TRBV28 and TRBJ2-1; 10 nucleotides agree with TRBD2. The V gene end was trimmed by 3 bases and the J gene end by 8 bases; junction bases not matched to a gene: 7. Germline CDR1 MDHEN, CDR2 SYDVKM. The CDR3 covers 15 residues. In DNA form, the CDR3 reads TGTGCCAGCAGTTTTCCTAGCGGGGGTCTAGATGAGCAGTTCTTC. Its protein product is CASSFPSGGLDEQFF. The variable domain in full, with the rest retrieved from reference TRBV28 and TRBJ2-1, is DVKVTQSSRYLVKRTGEKVFLECVQDMDHENMFWYRQDPGLGLRLIYFSYDVKMKEKGDIPEGYSVSREKKERFSLILESASTNQTSMYLCASSFPSGGLDEQFFGPGTRLTVL.

Turning to this clone: Other DNA sequences of this sample code for an identical CDR3. V and J are TRBV27 and TRBJ2-3, with 8 bases lining up with TRBD1. The CDR3 loop spans 20 amino acids. With 5 bases clipped from V and 0 bases from J, the junction kept 19 bases outside the gene matches. The germline CDR1 and CDR2 sequences are MNHEY and SMNVEV (reference sequence). CDR3 in DNA: TGTGCCAGCAGTCCATATCTGACAAGGGGGACAGGCGATAGCACAGATACGCAGTATTTT. Its protein is CASSPYLTRGTGDSTDTQYF.

The chain carries TRBV11-3 and TRBJ2-7; 13 nucleotides agree with TRBD2. Germline V gives CDR1 SGHNT, CDR2 YENEEA. The CDR3 sequence is 18 residues long. After removal of 7 bases from V and 5 bases from J, the junction contained 17 bases not matched to a gene. In nucleotides, the CDR3 is TGTGCCAGCATCGACTCAAGACGGACTAGCGGGAGATCCCACGAGCAGTACTTC. It is translated as CASIDSRRTSGRSHEQYF.

The chain combines TRBV28 with TRBJ1-2; maybe TRBD1 (6 bases). From germline, CDR1 is MDHEN and CDR2 SYDVKM. This CDR3 contains 15 residues. V was clipped by 5 bases and J by 4 bases, with 17 bases between them. In nucleotides, the CDR3 is TGTGCCAGCAGTCGCTCACTAAGGGGGGCCTATGGCTACACCTTC. This translates into CASSRSLRGAYGYTF.

The DNA for the CDR3 is TGTGCCAGTAGTATTGGACTAGCGGGGGGGCTGGAGACCCAGTACTTC. Its translation: CASSIGLAGGLETQYF. The genes are TRBV19 and TRBJ2-5; 15 bases are shared with TRBD2. From germline, CDR1 is LNHDA and CDR2 SQIVND (reference sequence). This CDR3 has 16 amino acids. V gave up 3 bases and J gave up 5 bases; unmatched junction bases: 4. The entire variable domain, with the rest obtained from reference TRBV19 and TRBJ2-5, is as follows: DGGITQSPKYLFRKEGQNVTLSCEQNLNHDAMYWYRQDPGQGLRLIYYSQIVNDFQKGDIAEGYSVSREKKESFPLTVTSAQKNPTAFYLCASSIGLAGGLETQYFGPGTRLLVL.

The rearrangement joins TRBV6-1 to TRBJ2-5; possibly TRBD1 for D (6 bases). The V gene's germline CDR1 is MNHNS and CDR2 SASEGT. V was clipped by 9 bases and J by 4 bases, with 12 bases between them. There are 12 residues in the CDR3. The CDR3: CASTGWAETQYF. CDR3 bases: TGTGCCAGTACAGGGTGGGCAGAGACCCAGTACTTC.

The chain has TRBV7-2 and TRBJ2-3; possibly TRBD2 for D (5 bases). The CDR3 length is 15 residues. V gave up 1 base and J gave up 5 bases, with 13 bases separating them. CDR1 SGHTA and CDR2 FQGNSA come from the germline V gene. CDR3 DNA sequence: TGTGCCAGCAGCTTAGACCTCCTAGGAGGAGATACGCAGTATTTT. The encoded protein is CASSLDLLGGDTQYF.

This chain uses TRBV5-5 with TRBJ2-6; unclear D gene. The germline V gene has CDR1 SGHKS and CDR2 YYEKEE (reference sequence). The ends were cut back, 3 bases at V and 4 bases at J, with 14 bases in the middle. CDR3 size: 16 residues. The CDR3, as DNA: TGTGCCAGCAGCTCAGGAATCTTGTCGGGGGCCAACGTCCTGACTTTC. Amino acid sequence: CASSSGILSGANVLTF. Using reference TRBV5-5 and TRBJ2-6 for the parts outside the CDR3, the full variable domain is DAGVTQSPTHLIKTRGQQVTLRCSPISGHKSVSWYQQVLGQGPQFIFQYYEKEERGRGNFPDRFSARQFPNYSSELNVNALLLGDSALYLCASSSGILSGANVLTFGAGSRLTVL.

This rearrangement joins TRBV6-1 to TRBJ2-3; a possible D gene is TRBD2 (5 bases). This CDR3 is 14 amino acids long. Trimming pared 3 bases from V and 2 bases from J, leaving 9 bases between. Germline V gene data show CDR1 as MNHNS and CDR2 as SASEGT. The CDR3 DNA follows: TGTGCCAGCAGTGACTGGCGGGCCACAGATACGCAGTATTTT. Translation: CASSDWRATDTQYF.

This rearrangement joins TRBV7-8 to TRBJ2-1; D gene ambiguous. CDR1 SGHVS and CDR2 FQNEAQ come from the germline V gene. This CDR3 comprises 15 residues. The V and J ends lost 5 bases and 4 bases respectively, with 15 bases between them. CDR3 in amino acids: CASSPTPTRYNEQFF. Here the CDR3 DNA reads TGTGCCAGCAGCCCAACCCCTACAAGGTACAATGAGCAGTTCTTC.

The genes are TRBV5-8 and TRBJ2-7, with unresolved D. The V gene lost 5 bases and the J gene lost 2 bases, with 8 bases spanning the gap. The V gene's germline CDR1 is SGHTS and CDR2 YDEGEE. The CDR3 contains 12 residues. The CDR3 DNA reads TGTGCCAGCAGACCTTTCGCCTACGAGCAGTACTTC. The encoded protein is CASRPFAYEQYF. Filled out from reference TRBV5-8 and TRBJ2-7, the complete variable domain reads EAGVTQSPTHLIKTRGQQATLRCSPISGHTSVYWYQQALGLGLQFLLWYDEGEERNRGNFPPRFSGRQFPNYSSELNVNALELEDSALYLCASRPFAYEQYFGPGTRLTVT.

This chain connects TRBV5-4 to TRBJ2-5; 8 positions agree with TRBD2. This CDR3 region has 14 residues. Germline lookup yields CDR1 SGHNT and CDR2 YYREEE (reference sequence). Trimming at V came to 5 bases and at J to 7 bases, leaving 10 bases not matched to a gene. The DNA for the CDR3 is TGTGCCAGCAGGGTTAGCGGGGTGGTGGGGACCCAGTACTTC. Translating gives CASRVSGVVGTQYF.

This rearrangement joins TRBV2 to TRBJ2-7; tentative D call: TRBD1 (5 bases). Deletions cut 6 bases from V and 7 bases from J, with 16 bases between. Germline V gene sequence: CDR1 SNHLY, CDR2 FYNNEI. CDR3 length equals 13 residues. CDR3 in amino acids: CASSVVGAGEQYF. As DNA, the CDR3 is TGTGCCAGCAGCGTGGTAGGGGCTGGGGAGCAGTACTTC.

The chain employs TRBV19 and TRBJ2-1; D might be TRBD1 or TRBD2, each matching 5 bases. The ends were cut back, 5 bases at V and 4 bases at J, with 18 bases in the middle. Looked up from germline, CDR1 is LNHDA and CDR2 is SQIVND (reference sequence). This CDR3 spans 16 amino acids. DNA for the CDR3: TGTGCCAGTAGTGTCGACAGAGGGACGAATTACAATGAGCAGTTCTTC. As protein: CASSVDRGTNYNEQFF.

As DNA, the CDR3 is TGTGCCTGGAGAAGGATCCTCGCCTACGAGCAGTACTTC. It specifies CAWRRILAYEQYF. The J gene is TRBJ2-7, the V gene TRBV30; D gene ambiguous. Trimming pared 3 bases from V and 2 bases from J, leaving 11 bases between. This CDR3 has 13 residues. Germline V gene lookup returns CDR1 GTSNPN and CDR2 SVGIG (reference sequence).

The J gene is TRBJ1-6, the V gene TRBV7-3; TRBD1 matches 7 bases. The CDR3 covers 14 residues. Germline-derived CDR1 and CDR2 are SGHTA and FQGTGA. V shed 6 bases and J 5 bases; nucleotides not matched to a gene: 4. The CDR3 loop is CASRSGTDNSPLHF. CDR3 DNA: TGTGCCAGCAGATCCGGGACAGATAATTCACCCCTCCACTTT.

The chain joins TRBV4-1 to TRBJ1-5, with TRBD1 identical over 8 bases. The trim removed 4 bases at V and 4 bases at J, leaving 6 bases unmatched. Germline CDR1 MGHRA, CDR2 YSYEKL. The CDR3 contains 15 residues. DNA for the CDR3: TGCGCCAGCAGCCTGAGACAGGGGAGTAATCAGCCCCAGCATTTT. This sequence encodes CASSLRQGSNQPQHF.

J is TRBJ1-2 and V is TRBV5-1; D perhaps matches TRBD1 (5 bases). The CDR3 loop spans 13 amino acids. Per germline, CDR1 SGHRS and CDR2 YFSETQ. The ends were cut back, 4 bases at V and 5 bases at J, with 12 bases in the middle. The CDR3 region has the DNA TGCGCCAGCAGCCCGACAGCCACTTATGGCTACACCTTC. This gives the protein CASSPTATYGYTF.

This clone was counted a single time. This CDR3 is CASSTRGASYEQYF. The CDR3 DNA is TGTGCCAGTAGTACGCGGGGGGCCTCCTACGAGCAGTACTTC. This chain uses TRBV19 with TRBJ2-7, with 8 bases aligning to TRBD2. J was trimmed by 0 bases and V by 4 bases; bases with no gene match: 2. CDR3 length: 14 amino acids. Germline-derived CDR1 and CDR2 are LNHDA and SQIVND (reference sequence). Supplemented by reference TRBV19 and TRBJ2-7, the full variable domain reads DGGITQSPKYLFRKEGQNVTLSCEQNLNHDAMYWYRQDPGQGLRLIYYSQIVNDFQKGDIAEGYSVSREKKESFPLTVTSAQKNPTAFYLCASSTRGASYEQYFGPGTRLTVT.

J is TRBJ1-2 and V is TRBV19; 7 positions match TRBD1. The CDR3 has 13 residues. The V gene's germline CDR1 is LNHDA and CDR2 SQIVND (reference sequence). The trim removed 7 bases at V and 4 bases at J, leaving 6 bases unmatched. The CDR3 reads CASNFGQVYGYTF. CDR3 coding DNA: TGTGCCAGTAACTTCGGACAGGTCTATGGCTACACCTTC.

This chain uses TRBV18 with TRBJ2-7; 7 bases line up with TRBD1. This CDR3 has 15 amino acids. The V gene's germline CDR1 is KGHSH and CDR2 LQKENI. J lost 5 bases, V lost 6 bases, and 13 bases had no gene match. CDR3 protein: CASSPGQAKINEQYF. The CDR3 nucleotides read TGTGCCAGCTCCCCCGGACAGGCCAAAATTAACGAGCAGTACTTC.

The chain has TRBV4-2 and TRBJ2-3, with D possibly TRBD2 on 6 matching bases. Trimming left V 0 bases short and J 0 bases short, with 16 bases between. The V gene's germline CDR1 is LGHNA and CDR2 YNFKEQ. The CDR3 length is 18 residues. The CDR3 DNA sequence: TGTGCCAGCAGCCAAGATGGGCTTTCGGGAGCTAGCACAGATACGCAGTATTTT. Its translation: CASSQDGLSGASTDTQYF.

The J gene is TRBJ2-1, the V gene TRBV5-4; D unclear. Germline values: CDR1 SGHNT, CDR2 YYREEE (reference sequence). V lost 3 bases and J 9 bases, leaving 13 bases between the germline ends. This CDR3 is built from 13 residues. CDR3 protein: CASSSRHNSEQFF. The CDR3 coding sequence is TGTGCCAGCAGCTCCCGACACAACAGTGAGCAGTTCTTC.

V and J are TRBV11-1 and TRBJ2-1; D possibly corresponds to TRBD2 (5 bases). The V and J ends lost 5 bases and 3 bases respectively, with 14 bases between them. This CDR3 contains 15 residues. Germline CDR1 is SGHAT and CDR2 is FQDESV (reference sequence). CDR3: CASSPGGSVYNEQFF. DNA of the CDR3: TGTGCCAGCAGCCCCGGCGGGTCGGTCTACAATGAGCAGTTCTTC.

This clone was counted only a few times. The rearrangement uses TRBV4-2 and TRBJ2-5; the match to TRBD2 covers 8 bases. V shed 1 base, J shed 2 bases, and the junction held 6 bases outside the gene matches. Germline values: CDR1 LGHNA, CDR2 YNFKEQ. The CDR3 consists of 16 residues. CDR3 bases: TGTGCCAGCAGCCAAGCCCTCTCGGGGGGGCAAGAGACCCAGTACTTC. Translated, it gives CASSQALSGGQETQYF.

This clone was counted once. The chain is built from TRBV28 and TRBJ1-1; no reliable D call. V was shortened by 6 bases and J by 0 bases, with 17 bases between the two germline ends. CDR3 length: 16 amino acids. CDR1 MDHEN and CDR2 SYDVKM come from the germline V gene. The CDR3 nucleotides are TGTGCCAGCAGGACATTTACGAGGGTATTGAACACTGAAGCTTTCTTT. It specifies CASRTFTRVLNTEAFF.

The rearrangement uses TRBV4-3 and TRBJ2-3, with D maybe TRBD1 (5 bases). V was shortened by 4 bases and J by 0 bases, with 11 bases between the two germline ends. CDR3 length: 15 residues. CDR1 and CDR2 (germline): LGHNA, YSLEER. The CDR3 DNA sequence: TGCGCCAGCAGCCGGGTGGGGCGGAGCACAGATACGCAGTATTTT. Its translation is CASSRVGRSTDTQYF.

The sample holds one count of this clone. The V call is TRBV27, the J call TRBJ2-5, with 8 bases identical to TRBD2. Germline CDR1 is MNHEY and CDR2 is SMNVEV (reference sequence). CDR3 length: 20 residues. V was pared by 0 bases and J by 7 bases, with 22 bases of the junction left unmatched. The CDR3 region is CASSLSTTQRGGFGRGTQYF. Written as DNA, the CDR3 is TGTGCCAGCAGTTTATCGACAACCCAACGGGGGGGCTTTGGGCGAGGGACCCAGTACTTC.